A selection of T cell receptor beta chains follows, all from one sample in a study of CD8 T cells in Susac syndrome. TCRdb re-analysed the immunoSEQ multiplex PCR reads in MiXCR, keeping a single row per CDR3 protein. The sample carries just over 80,000 distinct CDR3 sequences, 94% recorded once. Source material: CD8+ T cells from PBMCs. The receptors were gathered from a human donor in good health. CDR3s include the opening cysteine and the closing phenylalanine or tryptophan. The D gene is left open where the match is weak.

D gene: -
V gene: TRBV11-2
J gene: TRBJ2-5
CDR3 protein: CASSPPRVAASQETQYF
CDR3 DNA: TGTGCCAGCAGCCCACCAAGAGTGGCAGCTAGCCAAGAGACCCAGTACTTC

D gene: TRBD2
V gene: TRBV3-1
J gene: TRBJ2-4
CDR3 protein: CASSQDGKAGAVLAKNIQYF
CDR3 DNA: TGTGCCAGCAGCCAAGACGGGAAAGCGGGAGCTGTCTTAGCCAAAAACATTCAGTACTTC

D gene: -
V gene: TRBV7-2
J gene: TRBJ2-3
CDR3 protein: CASSLAPRGTTGTDTQYF
CDR3 DNA: TGTGCCAGCAGCTTGGCCCCCCGAGGGACGACCGGCACAGATACGCAGTATTTT

D gene: -
V gene: TRBV6-1
J gene: TRBJ2-2
CDR3 protein: CASGVADTGELFF
CDR3 DNA: TGTGCCAGCGGGGTTGCAGACACCGGGGAGCTGTTTTTT

D gene: -
V gene: TRBV6-5
J gene: TRBJ2-6
CDR3 protein: CASSSRVSGANVLTF
CDR3 DNA: TGTGCCAGCAGTTCCAGGGTGTCTGGGGCCAACGTCCTGACTTTC

D gene: TRBD1
V gene: TRBV9
J gene: TRBJ2-5
CDR3 protein: CASSRTGSQETQYF
CDR3 DNA: TGTGCCAGTTCCCGGACAGGGTCGCAAGAGACCCAGTACTTC

D gene: TRBD1
V gene: TRBV11-2
J gene: TRBJ1-2
CDR3 protein: CASRDAGTGKYGYTF
CDR3 DNA: TGTGCCAGCCGCGACGCCGGGACAGGAAAATATGGCTACACCTTC

D gene: TRBD1
V gene: TRBV20-1
J gene: TRBJ1-1
CDR3 protein: CSGAPLDRSYSTEAFF
CDR3 DNA: TGCAGTGGAGCCCCTTTGGACAGGTCATATTCCACTGAAGCTTTCTTT

D gene: -
V gene: TRBV7-9
J gene: TRBJ2-1
CDR3 protein: CASSLLASAYNEQFF
CDR3 DNA: TGTGCCAGCAGCTTATTGGCTAGCGCGTACAATGAGCAGTTCTTC

D gene: -
V gene: TRBV7-2
J gene: TRBJ2-2
CDR3 protein: CASSLGPYTGELFF
CDR3 DNA: TGTGCCAGCAGCTTAGGACCTTACACCGGGGAGCTGTTTTTT

D gene: TRBD1
V gene: TRBV11-2
J gene: TRBJ2-7
CDR3 protein: CATGTGGNEQYF
CDR3 DNA: TGTGCCACCGGGACAGGGGGCAACGAGCAGTACTTC

D gene: -
V gene: TRBV20-1
J gene: TRBJ1-1
CDR3 protein: CSARENGGREAFF
CDR3 DNA: TGCAGTGCTAGAGAGAACGGGGGCCGTGAAGCTTTCTTT

D gene: -
V gene: TRBV27
J gene: TRBJ1-2
CDR3 protein: CASSYSGSGYTF
CDR3 DNA: TGTGCCAGCAGTTACTCAGGGTCCGGCTACACCTTC

D gene: TRBD2
V gene: TRBV9
J gene: TRBJ2-1
CDR3 protein: CASSAGLAGDEQFF
CDR3 DNA: TGTGCCAGCAGCGCGGGACTAGCGGGAGATGAGCAGTTCTTC

D gene: -
V gene: TRBV6-2/TRBV6-3
J gene: TRBJ1-5
CDR3 protein: CASSGSGVLEQPQHF
CDR3 DNA: TGTGCCAGCTCTGGGTCAGGGGTTTTGGAACAGCCCCAGCATTTT

D gene: -
V gene: TRBV9
J gene: TRBJ1-1
CDR3 protein: CASSVVLNTEAFF
CDR3 DNA: TGTGCCAGCAGCGTAGTTCTGAACACTGAAGCTTTCTTT

D gene: -
V gene: TRBV9
J gene: TRBJ1-1
CDR3 protein: CASSVGGVNTEAFF
CDR3 DNA: TGTGCCAGCAGCGTAGGGGGAGTGAACACTGAAGCTTTCTTT